A selection of T cell receptor beta chains follows, all from one sample in a study of shared T cell receptors in the human thymus. The data were produced by immunoSEQ multiplex PCR, yet TCRdb's version contains in-frame clones alone and is incomplete. The repertoire includes 500,000 to 850,000 clones, around 87% of them detected once, and 0.009% to 0.0095% sits in the top ten. This sample also appeared in a second study, on human thymus T cells.

Material: thymocytes. The receptors were gathered from a boy in the first two years of life with a congenital heart defect. Both conserved end residues are part of each CDR3. Each record gives: D gene, V gene, clone size, J gene, CDR3 protein, CDR3 DNA. A D gene is named only where the DNA matches it firmly. The size field is filled for only some rows; it gives once, few, many or a size class.

D gene: -
V gene: TRBV2
clone size: -
J gene: TRBJ1-4
CDR3 protein: CASSEALQDIDEKLFF
CDR3 DNA: TGTGCCAGCAGTGAAGCGCTACAGGATATCGATGAAAAACTGTTTTTT

D gene: -
V gene: TRBV27
clone size: -
J gene: TRBJ2-1
CDR3 protein: CASSLRLQFF
CDR3 DNA: TGTGCCAGCAGTTTGAGACTCCAGTTCTTC

D gene: TRBD2
V gene: TRBV9
clone size: -
J gene: TRBJ2-1
CDR3 protein: CASSVAGTSGHEYNEQFF
CDR3 DNA: TGTGCCAGCAGCGTAGCGGGGACTAGCGGCCACGAGTACAATGAGCAGTTCTTC

D gene: TRBD1
V gene: TRBV27
clone size: few
J gene: TRBJ2-5
CDR3 protein: CASSPYTGAFDRETQYF
CDR3 DNA: TGTGCCAGCAGTCCCTACACAGGGGCCTTCGATCGGGAGACCCAGTACTTC

D gene: TRBD1
V gene: TRBV5-6
clone size: -
J gene: TRBJ1-5
CDR3 protein: CASSGQDRVNQPQHF
CDR3 DNA: TGTGCCAGCAGCGGGCAAGACAGGGTCAATCAGCCCCAGCATTTT

D gene: TRBD1
V gene: TRBV6-5
clone size: -
J gene: TRBJ1-2
CDR3 protein: CASRNRGSGYGYTF
CDR3 DNA: TGTGCCAGCAGAAACAGGGGGAGCGGATATGGCTACACCTTC

D gene: TRBD2
V gene: TRBV29-1
clone size: -
J gene: TRBJ2-7
CDR3 protein: CSAFKVGSSGSYDEQYF
CDR3 DNA: TGCAGCGCCTTCAAAGTTGGGTCTAGCGGGAGCTACGACGAGCAGTACTTC

D gene: -
V gene: TRBV12-5
clone size: -
J gene: TRBJ1-5
CDR3 protein: CASGLSAGSNQPQHF
CDR3 DNA: TGTGCTAGTGGTTTATCGGCAGGGAGCAATCAGCCCCAGCATTTT

D gene: TRBD1
V gene: TRBV29-1
clone size: -
J gene: TRBJ2-1
CDR3 protein: CSVEGGSRSRDRGFNEQFF
CDR3 DNA: TGCAGCGTTGAAGGGGGGTCCCGTTCCCGGGACAGGGGATTTAATGAGCAGTTCTTC

D gene: TRBD2
V gene: TRBV10-3
clone size: -
J gene: TRBJ2-1
CDR3 protein: CAIKSGTSSYNEQFF
CDR3 DNA: TGTGCCATCAAATCCGGGACTAGCTCCTACAATGAGCAGTTCTTC

D gene: TRBD1
V gene: TRBV7-9
clone size: -
J gene: TRBJ1-2
CDR3 protein: CASSLALSGGYGYTF
CDR3 DNA: TGTGCCAGCAGCTTGGCCTTATCAGGGGGGTATGGCTACACCTTC

D gene: TRBD2
V gene: TRBV6-6
clone size: -
J gene: TRBJ2-2
CDR3 protein: CASRKLALATGELFF
CDR3 DNA: TGTGCCAGCAGGAAACTAGCGTTGGCCACCGGGGAGCTGTTTTTT

D gene: TRBD2
V gene: TRBV7-6
clone size: once
J gene: TRBJ2-1
CDR3 protein: CASSSTSGNEQFF
CDR3 DNA: TGTGCCAGCAGCTCCACTAGCGGCAATGAGCAGTTCTTC

D gene: TRBD2
V gene: TRBV13
clone size: -
J gene: TRBJ2-1
CDR3 protein: CASSSTRLAGGYNEQFF
CDR3 DNA: TGTGCCAGCAGTTCAACACGACTAGCGGGAGGGTACAATGAGCAGTTCTTC

D gene: -
V gene: TRBV4-1
clone size: -
J gene: TRBJ2-7
CDR3 protein: CASSQGDTPIGDYEQYF
CDR3 DNA: TGCGCCAGCAGCCAAGGGGACACCCCCATCGGAGACTACGAGCAGTACTTC

D gene: -
V gene: TRBV10-3
clone size: -
J gene: TRBJ2-7
CDR3 protein: CAISAGGGSSYEQYF
CDR3 DNA: TGTGCCATCAGTGCCGGGGGTGGTAGCTCCTACGAGCAGTACTTC